These 5 T cell receptor beta chains were all obtained from the same sample, sequenced in a study of OX40 agonist ivuxolimab in advanced cancers. Only in-frame clones appear in the TCRdb table, and some are missing; sequencing was by immunoSEQ multiplex PCR. The profile shows 70,000 to 95,000 clones, roughly nine tenths of them singletons. The sample here was CD4+ or CD8+ T cells sorted from blood, taken in a trial of the OX40 agonist ivuxolimab. All receptors derive from an adult with an advanced solid tumor such as melanoma, head and neck, liver or kidney cancer.

The rearrangement joins TRBV19 to TRBJ2-2, with 7 nucleotides matching TRBD2. V was pared by 3 bases and J by 5 bases, with 6 bases of the junction left unmatched. The germline gives CDR1 LNHDA, CDR2 SQIVND (reference sequence). CDR3 length: 15 amino acids. As DNA, the CDR3 is TGTGCCAGTAGTATGGGGGGGTCGATAACCGGGGAGCTGTTTTTT. Its protein product is CASSMGGSITGELFF.

This chain uses TRBV6-5 with TRBJ1-1, with D perhaps matching TRBD1 (5 bases). The germline V gene has CDR1 MNHEY and CDR2 SVGAGI. V was pared by 5 bases and J by 1 base, with 14 bases between. CDR3 length: 15 amino acids. CDR3 residues: CASSQQELGNTEAFF. The CDR3, as DNA: TGTGCCAGCAGTCAACAGGAGCTGGGGAACACTGAAGCTTTCTTT.

The chain has TRBV11-3 and TRBJ2-1; weak D call: TRBD2 (6 bases). This CDR3 has 15 amino acids. The germline V gene has CDR1 SGHNT and CDR2 YENEEA. Trimming stripped 6 bases from V and 6 bases from J, with 18 bases between. In DNA form, the CDR3 reads TGTGCCAGCAGTCCTCTCGGGAGTGCAGGCAATGAGCAGTTCTTC. Amino acid sequence: CASSPLGSAGNEQFF.

The CDR3 DNA follows: TGTGCCAGCAGCGAGTCCAGGGTCCGGGGTGAAGCTTTCTTT. It yields the protein CASSESRVRGEAFF. This chain connects TRBV6-6 to TRBJ1-1; maybe TRBD1 (5 bases). The CDR3 length is 14 residues. V was pared by 6 bases and J by 7 bases, with 18 bases between. CDR1 is MNHNY, CDR2 SVGAGI, per germline (reference sequence).

This clone was seen only a few times. The genes are TRBV6-6 and TRBJ1-5; possible D gene TRBD1, 5 bases. V lost 5 bases to trimming and J lost 7 bases, with 6 bases between them. Germline CDR1 and CDR2: MNHNY and SVGAGI (reference sequence). CDR3 length equals 11 residues. The chain's CDR3 is CASSTGQPQHF. CDR3 in DNA: TGTGCCAGCAGTACAGGCCAGCCCCAGCATTTT.